These 16 T cell receptor beta chains share one sample of origin, sequenced in a study of blood T cells in healthy people across ages. A second PCR, run for roughly 7 to 11 cycles, used a sample-barcoded 5' primer plus a J-beta primer mix. From the 5' RACE reads, TCRdb called clonotypes with MiXCR, one entry per CDR3 protein. Among around 850,000 distinct CDR3 sequences listed, around 36% were seen once. Material for sequencing was blood. All receptors derive from a man younger than 30 in good health.

This clonotype was seen more than once but under ten times. CDR3 in amino acids: CASSLGGAATDTQYF. CDR3 in DNA: TGTGCCAGCAGTTTGGGGGGGGCGGCCACAGATACGCAGTATTTT. The rearrangement links TRBV12-3 or TRBV12-4 to TRBJ2-3; the D gene is possibly TRBD2 (7 bases). The CDR3 extends over 15 amino acids. Trimming left V 3 bases short and J 2 bases short, with 12 bases between.

V and J are TRBV19 and TRBJ2-1; D remains ambiguous. The CDR3 is 11 residues long. The germline gives CDR1 LNHDA, CDR2 SQIVND (reference sequence). Trimming pared 3 bases from V and 9 bases from J, leaving 6 bases between. In DNA, the CDR3 is TGTGCCAGTAGTATGCGTGGTGAGCAGTTCTTC. It encodes CASSMRGEQFF.

This clonotype was seen a handful of times. This sequence joins TRBV20-1 and TRBJ2-2; D possibly matches TRBD1 or TRBD2 (5 bases each). Germline V CDR1 and CDR2: DFQATT, SNEGSKA (reference sequence). The CDR3 length is 14 residues. V was trimmed by 0 bases and J by 2 bases, leaving 7 bases between them. In DNA, the CDR3 is TGCAGTGCTAGAGATGGGACCAACACCGGGGAGCTGTTTTTT. Encoded protein: CSARDGTNTGELFF.

Concerning this clonotype itself: Germline and junction disagree at one end, which may indicate a read error. The chain uses TRBV20-1 and TRBJ2-1; a possible D gene is TRBD2 (5 bases). Germline-derived CDR1 and CDR2 are DFQATT and SNEGSKA (reference sequence). The CDR3 sequence is 13 residues long. CDR3 in DNA: TGCAGTCCTAGCCCTAGCTCCTACAATGAGCAGTTCTTC. Translating gives CSPSPSSYNEQFF.

Note on this clonotype: A much larger clone is a single base away; this may be a read error. The chain employs TRBV10-3 and TRBJ2-5, with 8 bases lining up with TRBD1. CDR1 ENHRY and CDR2 SYGVKD come from the germline V gene. This CDR3 has 13 amino acids. CDR3 sequence (DNA): TGTGCCAGCAGTGGACAGGGTAAAGAGACCCAGTACTTC. Amino acids: CASSGQGKETQYF.

This chain uses TRBV20-1 with TRBJ1-1; tentative D call: TRBD1 (5 bases). Germline assignment: CDR1 DFQATT and CDR2 SNEGSKA (reference sequence). The V end lost 0 bases, the J end lost 5 bases, and 19 bases lay between the germline ends. The CDR3 extends over 16 amino acids. CDR3 DNA sequence: TGCAGTGCTAGAGATTGGGGTAGGGGTATGGAGACTGAAGCTTTCTTT. Translated: CSARDWGRGMETEAFF.

Many counts were recorded for this clonotype. V usage is TRBV15 and J usage is TRBJ1-2, with TRBD1 identical over 8 bases. The CDR3 spans 11 residues. Germline V lookup: CDR1 LNHNV, CDR2 YYDKDF (reference sequence). V shed 8 bases and J 7 bases; nucleotides not matched to a gene: 3. DNA for the CDR3: TGTGCCACCGGACAGGGTGTTGGCTACACCTTC. It yields the protein CATGQGVGYTF.

The gene calls are TRBV7-2 and TRBJ2-4, with 7 bases that match TRBD2. V gave up 5 bases and J gave up 1 base; unmatched junction bases: 11. Germline V CDR1 and CDR2: SGHTA, FQGNSA. The CDR3 has 17 residues. CDR3 loop: CASSLRGAGVAKNIQYF. The CDR3 DNA reads as TGTGCCAGCAGCCTCAGAGGGGCGGGGGTGGCCAAAAACATTCAGTACTTC.

Worth noting for this clonotype: A read error may produce the germline difference seen at one junction end. The gene calls are TRBV7-9 and TRBJ2-1; 7 positions agree with TRBD1. Germline V gene lookup returns CDR1 SEHNR and CDR2 FQNEAQ (reference sequence). CDR3 length: 16 residues. The CDR3 DNA sequence: TGTGCCAACAGCCACAGGGGCCGTAGCTCCTACAATGAGCAGTTCTTC. Its protein is CANSHRGRSSYNEQFF.

J is TRBJ2-3 and V is TRBV6-2 or TRBV6-3; D is ambiguous. The J call may be wrong; the DNA end is better matched by TRBJ1-5. Germline CDR1 MNHEY, CDR2 SVGEGT. This CDR3 contains 12 residues. CDR3 residues: CASSDSRDTQHF. The CDR3 coding sequence is TGTGCCAGCAGCGATTCTCGAGATACGCAGCATTTT.

This clonotype showed up just a few times. This chain uses TRBV24-1 with TRBJ2-1; perhaps D is TRBD1 or TRBD2 (5 bases each). Trimming took 9 bases from V and 5 from J, leaving 19 bases between them. Germline-derived CDR1 and CDR2 are KGHDR and SFDVKD. The CDR3 runs 15 residues. CDR3 sequence: CATGVGRRGDNEQFF. The CDR3 coding sequence is TGTGCCACCGGGGTTGGCCGACGAGGGGACAATGAGCAGTTCTTC.

V and J are TRBV5-1 and TRBJ2-5; D possibly corresponds to TRBD1 (6 bases). CDR1 is SGHRS, CDR2 YFSETQ, per germline. Trimming cost V 0 bases and J 1 base, with 13 bases left between them. The CDR3 runs to 16 residues. The CDR3 DNA reads TGCGCCAGCAGCTTGGCCCGCGGACAGATCCAAGAGACCCAGTACTTC. This codes for CASSLARGQIQETQYF. The full variable domain, its missing parts supplied by reference TRBV5-1 and TRBJ2-5, is KAGVTQTPRYLIKTRGQQVTLSCSPISGHRSVSWYQQTPGQGLQFLFEYFSETQRNKGNFPGRFSGRQFSNSRSEMNVSTLELGDSALYLCASSLARGQIQETQYFGPGTRLLVL.

As concerns this clonotype: Since a much larger clone is just one base distant, this may be a read error. This rearrangement joins TRBV12-3 or TRBV12-4 to TRBJ1-2; D uncertain. The CDR3 consists of 14 residues. The CDR3 loop reads CASRRSGTNYGYAF. The DNA of the CDR3 is TGTGCCAGCAGGCGATCGGGAACTAACTATGGCTACGCCTTC.

This clonotype has a handful of counts. V and J are TRBV7-9 and TRBJ1-2; D not resolved. Deletions cut 5 bases from V and 8 bases from J, with 15 bases between. The CDR3 covers 13 residues. CDR1 SEHNR and CDR2 FQNEAQ come from the germline V gene (reference sequence). For the CDR3, the DNA is TGTGCCAGCAGCGCTAGTGTGGGGTCGGGCTACACCTTC. Amino acids: CASSASVGSGYTF.

The chain has TRBV6-6 and TRBJ1-5; D is possibly TRBD1 (6 bases). Germline loops: CDR1 MNHNY, CDR2 SVGAGI (reference sequence). The CDR3 has 15 residues. The germline V and J ends were trimmed by 5 bases and 3 bases, with 14 bases remaining between them. CDR3 amino acids: CASSDRTDINQPQHF. CDR3 nucleotide sequence: TGTGCCAGCAGTGACCGGACAGACATCAATCAGCCCCAGCATTTT.

With respect to this clonotype: An end of the junction does not agree with germline; a read error may underlie this. The J gene is TRBJ2-1, the V gene TRBV19; D ambiguous. Per germline, CDR1 LNHDA and CDR2 SQIVND (reference sequence). The CDR3 is 17 residues long. CDR3 sequence: CASSISPRTSSYNGQFF. In nucleotides, the CDR3 is TGTGCCAGTAGTATATCCCCCCGGACCTCCTCCTACAATGGGCAGTTCTTC.